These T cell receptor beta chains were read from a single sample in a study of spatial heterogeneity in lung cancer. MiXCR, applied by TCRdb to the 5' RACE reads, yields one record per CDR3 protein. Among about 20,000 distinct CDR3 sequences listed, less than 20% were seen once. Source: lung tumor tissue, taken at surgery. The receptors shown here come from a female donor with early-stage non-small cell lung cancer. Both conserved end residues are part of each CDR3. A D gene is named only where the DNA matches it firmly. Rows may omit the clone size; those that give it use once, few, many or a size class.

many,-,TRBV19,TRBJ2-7,CASSPFRASYEQYF,TGTGCCAGTAGTCCGTTTCGGGCCTCCTACGAGCAGTACTTC
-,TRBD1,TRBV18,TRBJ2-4,CASSPGTGGFGGNIQYF,TGTGCCAGCTCGCCTGGGACAGGGGGCTTTGGAGGAAACATTCAGTACTTC
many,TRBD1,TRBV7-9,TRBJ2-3,CASSLALTGVETDTQYF,TGTGCCAGCAGCTTAGCCCTCACAGGGGTAGAAACAGATACGCAGTATTTT
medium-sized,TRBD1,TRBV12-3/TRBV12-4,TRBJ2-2,CASRVGTGSTGELFF,TGTGCCAGCAGGGTAGGGACAGGGTCAACCGGGGAGCTGTTTTTT
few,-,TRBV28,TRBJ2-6,CASSFPSSGANVLTF,TGTGCCAGCAGTTTCCCGAGCTCTGGGGCCAACGTCCTGACTTTC
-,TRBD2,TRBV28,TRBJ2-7,CASVTSGSPTGQYF,TGTGCCAGCGTGACTAGCGGCTCGCCTACGGGGCAGTACTTC
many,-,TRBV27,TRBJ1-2,CASSFEGNYGYTF,TGTGCCAGCAGTTTTGAGGGAAACTATGGCTACACCTTC
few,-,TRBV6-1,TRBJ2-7,CATYPQGRRAEQYF,TGTGCCACCTACCCCCAGGGTAGGAGGGCCGAGCAGTACTTC
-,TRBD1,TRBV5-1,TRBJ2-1,CASSVTTTGPNEQFF,TGCGCCAGCAGTGTCACGACGACAGGGCCGAATGAGCAGTTCTTC
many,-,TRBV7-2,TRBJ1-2,CASSFNNYGYTF,TGTGCCAGCAGCTTTAATAACTATGGCTACACCTTC
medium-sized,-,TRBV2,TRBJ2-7,CASTQVGDGSYEQYF,TGTGCCAGCACCCAAGTAGGGGACGGCTCCTACGAGCAGTACTTC
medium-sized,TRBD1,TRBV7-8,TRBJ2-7,CASSVRDSTYEQYF,TGTGCCAGCAGCGTCCGGGACAGCACCTACGAGCAGTACTTC
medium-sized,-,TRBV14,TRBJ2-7,CASSQVTGLHHF,TGTGCCAGCAGCCAGGTTACGGGACTTCACCACTTC
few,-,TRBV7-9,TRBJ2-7,CASSPQGLEQYF,TGTGCCAGCAGTCCCCAGGGGTTGGAGCAGTACTTC
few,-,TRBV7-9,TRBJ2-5,CASSLVWDLRAETQYF,TGTGCCAGCAGCTTAGTGTGGGACCTCCGGGCGGAGACCCAGTACTTC
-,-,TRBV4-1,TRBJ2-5,CASSQDGHLPEETQYF,TGCGCCAGCAGCCAAGATGGGCATCTTCCCGAAGAGACCCAGTACTTC
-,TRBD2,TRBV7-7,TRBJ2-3,CASSTKSGTAQYF,TGTGCTAGCAGCACCAAGAGCGGGACTGCGCAGTATTTT
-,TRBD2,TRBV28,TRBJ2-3,CASSFSGNLITDTQYF,TGTGCCAGCAGTTTTAGCGGGAATCTAATCACAGATACGCAGTATTTT
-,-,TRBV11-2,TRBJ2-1,CASTTAQGNEQFF,TGTGCCAGCACCACAGCCCAGGGAAATGAGCAGTTCTTC
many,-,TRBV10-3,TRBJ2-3,CAISAGEGTDTQYF,TGTGCCATCAGTGCGGGGGAAGGCACAGATACGCAGTATTTT
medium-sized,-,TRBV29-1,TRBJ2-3,CSPLVTDTQYF,TGCAGTCCACTTGTCACAGATACGCAGTATTTT
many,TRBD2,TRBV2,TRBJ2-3,CASSVLGGGGVTDTQYF,TGTGCCAGCAGTGTTCTTGGCGGGGGGGGTGTTACAGATACGCAGTATTTT
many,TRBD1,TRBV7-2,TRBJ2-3,CASSWTGGTDTQYF,TGTGCCAGCAGCTGGACAGGGGGCACAGATACGCAGTATTTT
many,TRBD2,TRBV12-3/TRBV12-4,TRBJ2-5,CASSWSSGRRETQYF,TGTGCCAGCAGTTGGTCGAGCGGGAGGCGGGAGACCCAGTACTTC
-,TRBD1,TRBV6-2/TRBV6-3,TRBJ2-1,CASSWTGQGGNEQFF,TGTGCCAGCAGTTGGACAGGACAGGGGGGCAATGAGCAGTTCTTC
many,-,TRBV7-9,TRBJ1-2,CASSLETAYYGYTF,TGTGCCAGCAGCTTAGAGACAGCATACTATGGCTACACCTTC
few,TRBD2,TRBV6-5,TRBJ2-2,CASSRAGVAVGELFF,TGTGCCAGCAGTAGGGCGGGAGTTGCTGTCGGGGAGCTGTTTTTT
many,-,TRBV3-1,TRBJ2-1,CASSQDRVAYNEQFF,TGTGCCAGCAGCCAAGACAGGGTCGCCTACAATGAGCAGTTCTTC